Sequencing of this T cell receptor (beta chain) was carried out in a study of regulatory T cells in long-lasting Graves disease (dated by TCRdb to the early 2020s). Study-level background: In the newly diagnosed Graves' disease group, patients had been taking antithyroid drugs for less than 3 months. Peripheral blood TCR sequencing and RNA sequencing compared persistent Graves' disease patients with newly diagnosed Graves' disease patients. The study was conducted in China and was registered as a clinical trial. A total of about 33 samples were covered by TCR sequencing, comprising around 13 persistent and some 20 newly diagnosed Graves' disease patients. The paper's findings and limits, for the study overall: Compared with newly diagnosed patients, patients with persistent Graves' disease had lower TCR Shannon entropy and fewer highly expanded clones, which suggests clonal expansion. The small sample size was acknowledged by the authors as a limitation that may reduce accuracy. Sequencing and analysis were restricted to the TCR beta chain. TRBV28, TRBJ1-2 and TRBJ2-5 were preferentially used in persistent disease, while TRBV20-1 and TRBJ2-1 were favored in newly diagnosed disease. Because the primary lesion, thyroid tissue, could not be accessed, the study looked at peripheral blood alone. Patients with persistent disease shared more public clonotypes (approximately 2,500) than newly diagnosed patients did (around 1,000).

The library was obtained by multiplex PCR. Sequencing took place on an Illumina HiSeq 4000. To build TCR beta libraries, CDR3 regions were amplified by Arm-PCR using iRepertoire HTBI primers. Before sequencing, the PCR products went through gel purification. Per the original workflow: Across samples, fewer than 70 TRBV and 13 to 15 TRBJ segments were identified and used for gene usage analysis of CDR3 amino acid clonotypes. COPE and FqMerger were used to merge the filtered high-quality paired reads into contigs. BLAST was used to align contigs to the IMGT TRBV, TRBD and TRBJ reference genes, and CDR3 was defined following IMGT. Highly expanded clones were defined as clonotypes with a frequency above 0.1%. Shannon entropy served as the measure of repertoire diversity, while the Gini coefficient captured V-J evenness. A clonotype was considered public if more than one individual shared it. TCRdb ran its own pipeline on the public reads, namely fastp trimming at Q25 and MiXCR clone calling, and kept in-frame beta chains. Merged by CDR3 protein, the rows form single entries marked with the most common genes and DNA. These V and J calls rely on TCRdb rather than the paper's analysis. The sample includes approximately 460,000 distinct CDR3 sequences, with approximately 16% observed a single time. Of the sample, roughly 10% falls within the top ten clones.

This clonotype showed up just a few times. It has no known antigen specificity. No base-level quality is on record; no much larger clone is a single base apart. The germline V gene encodes CDR1 SGHTA and CDR2 FQGTGA. The V end loses 0 bases and the J end loses 9 bases, and a stretch of 12 bases separates them. Measured from the cysteine to the phenylalanine, the CDR3 is 14 residues long. CDR3 DNA is the only sequence kept; it has 42 bases, read in frame from the first base. The time point label, read with the paper, signifies: newly diagnosed GD, antithyroid drugs for less than 3 months. RNA was extracted from PBMCs in TRIzol for both TCR sequencing and RNA sequencing. The diagnosis of Graves' disease was made according to American Thyroid Association guidelines. The patients came from an endocrinology department in Xi'an, China. Each patient gave around 9 milliliters of peripheral blood, collected in an EDTA anticoagulant tube. Ficoll Paque Plus density gradient separation was used to isolate PBMCs, and no further T cell sorting was done. An Agilent 2100 Bioanalyzer and agarose gel were used to check RNA quality, and a NanoDrop 2000 was used to measure RNA concentration.

The same data also went into a second study, on T cells in Graves' hyperthyroidism and ophthalmopathy. Reported in the second study: Graves' hyperthyroidism was defined as stable when no progression to ophthalmopathy occurred over 18 months of follow-up. Hyperthyroidism patients were newly diagnosed, had a disease duration of under 2 months, and were aged 18 to 65 years. Patients with uncontrolled infections, other autoimmune diseases, pregnancy or lactation were excluded. Diagnoses were established on the basis of clinical symptoms, serum thyroxine and TRAb, thyroid ultrasound, and orbital computed tomography. For the first round of RT-PCR on the TCR CDR3, the HTBI primer set was used together with the Qiagen OneStep RT-PCR kit. Most expanded thyroid clonotypes (frequency above 0.001) were also detected in blood, suggesting blood repertoires may reflect thyroid immune responses. In cross-validation, a model built on a 13 V-J signature told ophthalmopathy apart from stable hyperthyroidism with 87.88% sensitivity and 81% to 82% specificity, and in testing the same model reached 80%/75%. In validation, progression to ophthalmopathy was predicted by the model with 70.59% sensitivity and around 75% specificity, a median of roughly 6.4 months before onset. A discovery cohort of around 98 patients, fewer than 50 with Graves' ophthalmopathy and more than 55 with stable Graves' hyperthyroidism, was used to find distinguishing TCR V-J signatures. Prospective prediction of ophthalmopathy was tested in an independent validation cohort consisting of some 18 hyperthyroidism patients and more than 15 patients who later progressed to ophthalmopathy. The 95 to 100 discovery patients were randomly divided into training and test sets at a 7:3 ratio. The study also compared thyroid tissue and blood T-cell repertoires from 5 to 7 Graves' hyperthyroidism patients. After blood sampling, hyperthyroidism patients were treated with methimazole at a starting dose of 30 mg daily, and ophthalmopathy patients were treated with high-dose intravenous methylprednisolone. Libraries were constructed in a second round of multiplex PCR, after which size selection and purification were performed. The libraries were sequenced on an Illumina HiSeq2000 using paired-end 100 bp reads. SOAPnuke was used to process the raw data, throwing out any read that contained adapters or uncalled bases, had a mean Phred below 15, or lacked an exact constant-primer or identifier match. COPE v1.2.5 was used to merge high-quality paired reads, and clonotypes were defined as unique nucleotide sequences. MiTCR v1.1 was used to align the clonotypes against IMGT TRBV, TRBD and TRBJ reference segments. Only V-J combinations with frequency above 0.0001, covering 99.2% of repertoires, were analysed. A TCS score was defined as the ratio between F50 (clonal expansion) and ExV (chaos), using BLOSUM62-based TCRdist between CDR3 peptides within each V-J. Welch's t-statistics and random forest reduced some 510 V-J features to around 14, which were used in a naive Bayes classifier (R e1071). Sample size was not statistically predetermined, and investigators were not blinded to group allocation. According to the paper, TCR Vbeta CDR3 sequencing was carried out on over 130 peripheral blood samples, which came from 40 to 45 ophthalmopathy, 70 to 80 hyperthyroidism and some 17 progressor patients.

The origin of this receptor is a woman aged 25 to 39 with Graves disease. Donor details come from another sample of the same person, matched by shared clones. The chain was built from TRBV7-3 and TRBJ2-1; the D gene is tentatively TRBD1 or TRBD2, each matching 6 bases. Specimen: peripheral blood mononuclear cells (PBMCs), collected at new diagnosis, from a patient treated with antithyroid drugs. The encoded CDR3 is CASSLTGGGGEQFF. The DNA reads TGTGCCAGCAGCTTAACCGGGGGCGGCGGTGAGCAGTTCTTC.